A selection of T cell receptor beta chains follows, all from one sample in a study of PD-1 blockade in classical Hodgkin lymphoma. The repertoire was sequenced with immunoSEQ multiplex PCR; TCRdb's copy has only in-frame clones and lacks some. Of about 29,000 clones detected, 65% to 90% appear once; the ten largest clones hold 2.4%. Sequencing was performed on CD4+ T cells from blood, taken at baseline. Receptors were obtained from a human donor with classical Hodgkin lymphoma. The CDR3 runs from the conserved cysteine through the conserved F or W. The order of the fields is V gene, J gene, D gene, clone size, CDR3 protein, CDR3 DNA. A D gene is named only where the DNA matches it firmly. Clone size appears in some rows only: once, few, many, or a class for an expanded clone.

v_call: TRBV4-1
j_call: TRBJ2-7
d_call: TRBD1
clone_size: -
cdr3_aa: CASSPQGAPDNEQYF
cdr3_nt: TGCGCCAGCAGTCCACAGGGGGCGCCTGACAACGAGCAGTACTTC

v_call: TRBV15
j_call: TRBJ1-5
d_call: TRBD1
clone_size: -
cdr3_aa: CATSRDGQGYQPQHF
cdr3_nt: TGTGCCACCAGCAGAGATGGACAGGGATATCAGCCCCAGCATTTT

v_call: TRBV19
j_call: TRBJ2-3
d_call: -
clone_size: -
cdr3_aa: CASSINGKTGTDTQYF
cdr3_nt: TGTGCCAGTAGTATTAACGGGAAGACCGGCACAGATACGCAGTATTTT

v_call: TRBV19
j_call: TRBJ2-7
d_call: TRBD1
clone_size: -
cdr3_aa: CASSPPGQGYEQYF
cdr3_nt: TGTGCCAGTAGTCCGCCGGGACAGGGGTACGAGCAGTACTTC

v_call: TRBV28
j_call: TRBJ2-1
d_call: TRBD2
clone_size: -
cdr3_aa: CASSSWTSGCEQFF
cdr3_nt: TGTGCCAGCAGTTCCTGGACTAGCGGATGCGAGCAGTTCTTC

v_call: TRBV6-1
j_call: TRBJ2-3
d_call: TRBD2
clone_size: -
cdr3_aa: CASSVTSGSSDTQYF
cdr3_nt: TGTGCCAGCAGCGTGACTAGCGGGAGTTCTGATACGCAGTATTTT

v_call: TRBV2
j_call: TRBJ2-2
d_call: TRBD2
clone_size: -
cdr3_aa: CASSGTSGRGTGELFF
cdr3_nt: TGTGCCAGCAGCGGGACTAGCGGGAGGGGGACCGGGGAGCTGTTTTTT

v_call: TRBV27
j_call: TRBJ2-1
d_call: TRBD2
clone_size: -
cdr3_aa: CASSQRTSGRFEQFF
cdr3_nt: TGTGCCAGCAGTCAGCGGACTAGCGGGAGGTTTGAGCAGTTCTTC

v_call: TRBV29-1
j_call: TRBJ2-7
d_call: TRBD2
clone_size: -
cdr3_aa: CSVQRASGSHEQYF
cdr3_nt: TGCAGCGTCCAGAGGGCTAGCGGGTCCCACGAGCAGTACTTC

v_call: TRBV25-1
j_call: TRBJ2-6
d_call: -
clone_size: -
cdr3_aa: CASRPNSGANVLTF
cdr3_nt: TGTGCCAGCAGACCGAACTCTGGGGCCAACGTCCTGACTTTC

v_call: TRBV29-1
j_call: TRBJ1-1
d_call: -
clone_size: -
cdr3_aa: CSVELDRLNTEAFF
cdr3_nt: TGCAGCGTTGAACTAGACAGACTGAACACTGAAGCTTTCTTT

v_call: TRBV7-9
j_call: TRBJ2-2
d_call: TRBD2
clone_size: -
cdr3_aa: CATRREGTSLTGELFF
cdr3_nt: TGTGCCACGCGTCGCGAAGGGACTAGCTTAACCGGGGAGCTGTTTTTT

v_call: TRBV9
j_call: TRBJ2-3
d_call: TRBD2
clone_size: -
cdr3_aa: CASSPTSGRADTQYF
cdr3_nt: TGTGCCAGCTCCCCGACTAGCGGGAGGGCAGATACGCAGTATTTT

v_call: TRBV5-1
j_call: TRBJ2-6
d_call: TRBD1
clone_size: few
cdr3_aa: CASSPGQPGSGANVLTF
cdr3_nt: TGCGCCAGCAGCCCGGGACAGCCCGGCTCTGGGGCCAACGTCCTGACTTTC

v_call: TRBV5-4
j_call: TRBJ2-7
d_call: TRBD2
clone_size: -
cdr3_aa: CASSLEETSGRYEQYF
cdr3_nt: TGTGCCAGCAGCTTGGAAGAAACTAGCGGGAGGTACGAGCAGTACTTC

v_call: TRBV19
j_call: TRBJ1-2
d_call: -
clone_size: -
cdr3_aa: CASSIVPGRNYGYTF
cdr3_nt: TGTGCCAGTAGTATAGTTCCCGGTAGGAACTATGGCTACACCTTC

v_call: TRBV11-2
j_call: TRBJ2-7
d_call: TRBD2
clone_size: few
cdr3_aa: CASSPLNRASGSGYEQYF
cdr3_nt: TGTGCCAGCAGCCCTCTAAATCGGGCTAGCGGGAGTGGCTACGAGCAGTACTTC

v_call: TRBV7-2
j_call: TRBJ2-1
d_call: TRBD2
clone_size: -
cdr3_aa: CASSSNGVAGHYNEQFF
cdr3_nt: TGTGCCAGCAGCTCGAATGGGGTAGCGGGACACTACAATGAGCAGTTCTTC

v_call: TRBV19
j_call: TRBJ1-5
d_call: -
clone_size: -
cdr3_aa: CASSSRGTILRNGNQPQHF
cdr3_nt: TGTGCCAGTAGCTCAAGAGGGACCATTTTGCGGAATGGCAATCAGCCCCAGCATTTT

v_call: TRBV4-2
j_call: TRBJ2-3
d_call: -
clone_size: few
cdr3_aa: CASSQDQLEDTQYF
cdr3_nt: TGTGCCAGCAGCCAAGATCAACTAGAGGATACGCAGTATTTT

v_call: TRBV11-2
j_call: TRBJ2-5
d_call: -
clone_size: -
cdr3_aa: CASSLGRLEAETQYF
cdr3_nt: TGTGCCAGCAGCTTAGGTCGGTTGGAGGCAGAGACCCAGTACTTC

v_call: TRBV5-1
j_call: TRBJ1-5
d_call: -
clone_size: -
cdr3_aa: CASSPTGNQPQHF
cdr3_nt: TGCGCCAGCAGCCCGACGGGCAATCAGCCCCAGCATTTT

v_call: TRBV19
j_call: TRBJ2-2
d_call: TRBD2
clone_size: -
cdr3_aa: CASSVSGRVRANTGELFF
cdr3_nt: TGTGCCAGTAGTGTGAGCGGGAGGGTACGTGCGAACACCGGGGAGCTGTTTTTT

v_call: TRBV5-1
j_call: TRBJ2-2
d_call: -
clone_size: -
cdr3_aa: CASSHQSSAGELFF
cdr3_nt: TGCGCCAGCAGCCACCAATCGAGCGCCGGGGAGCTGTTTTTT

v_call: TRBV5-1
j_call: TRBJ2-7
d_call: -
clone_size: -
cdr3_aa: CASSLVATNGIEQYF
cdr3_nt: TGCGCCAGCAGCTTGGTAGCGACTAACGGGATCGAGCAGTACTTC

v_call: TRBV21-1
j_call: TRBJ1-1
d_call: -
clone_size: -
cdr3_aa: CASSSKTGDAFF
cdr3_nt: TGTGCCAGCAGCTCCAAGACAGGGGATGCTTTCTTT

v_call: TRBV11-2
j_call: TRBJ1-5
d_call: TRBD1
clone_size: -
cdr3_aa: CASSPTDRGRGQPQHF
cdr3_nt: TGTGCCAGCAGCCCTACCGACAGGGGGCGCGGTCAGCCCCAGCATTTT

v_call: TRBV11-3
j_call: TRBJ2-1
d_call: -
clone_size: -
cdr3_aa: CASSLAGPQFF
cdr3_nt: TGTGCCAGCAGCTTAGCGGGGCCACAGTTCTTC

v_call: TRBV18
j_call: TRBJ2-7
d_call: TRBD1
clone_size: -
cdr3_aa: CASSPQGQGAYEQYF
cdr3_nt: TGTGCCAGCTCACCACAGGGACAGGGGGCCTACGAGCAGTACTTC

v_call: TRBV2
j_call: TRBJ2-2
d_call: -
clone_size: -
cdr3_aa: CASGQYTGELFF
cdr3_nt: TGTGCCAGCGGACAGTACACCGGGGAGCTGTTTTTT

v_call: TRBV5-6
j_call: TRBJ2-7
d_call: -
clone_size: -
cdr3_aa: CASSLGDKHYEQYF
cdr3_nt: TGTGCCAGCAGCTTGGGGGACAAGCACTACGAGCAGTACTTC

v_call: TRBV6-5
j_call: TRBJ2-7
d_call: TRBD1
clone_size: -
cdr3_aa: CASSDKDRPLEQYF
cdr3_nt: TGTGCCAGCAGTGACAAGGACAGGCCCCTCGAGCAGTACTTC

v_call: TRBV27
j_call: TRBJ1-4
d_call: -
clone_size: -
cdr3_aa: CASSLQINEKLFF
cdr3_nt: TGTGCCAGCAGTTTACAAATTAATGAAAAACTGTTTTTT

v_call: TRBV5-6
j_call: TRBJ2-3
d_call: -
clone_size: -
cdr3_aa: CASSFQGKDTQYF
cdr3_nt: TGTGCCAGCAGCTTCCAGGGGAAGGATACGCAGTATTTT

v_call: TRBV5-4
j_call: TRBJ2-7
d_call: TRBD2
clone_size: -
cdr3_aa: CASSFRGSMNEQYF
cdr3_nt: TGTGCCAGCAGCTTTCGCGGGAGCATGAACGAGCAGTACTTC

v_call: TRBV27
j_call: TRBJ2-3
d_call: -
clone_size: -
cdr3_aa: CASTNAPSRWYF
cdr3_nt: TGTGCCAGCACCAACGCACCGTCTAGGTGGTATTTT